The clone carrying this T cell receptor beta chain was recorded a few times. Its antigen is as yet unknown. This sample was included in a study of early T cells in non-severe SARS-CoV-2 infection. Overall study context: The chains were unpaired, and the sequenced material was bulk RNA from unsorted whole blood.

Individual cDNA molecules received unique molecular identifiers. In TCRdb, the 5' RACE reads were re-called with MiXCR into one record per CDR3 protein. The sample includes 50,000 to 60,000 distinct CDR3 sequences, around 8.6% of them seen just once. The V and J ends lost 5 bases and 0 bases respectively, with 8 bases between them. Per germline, CDR1 MGHRA and CDR2 YSYEKL. The CDR3 runs to 13 residues. Study-wide results and caveats: Database matching using VDJdb favored anti-spike CD8 responses, with private and CD4 specificities left missing.

This chain uses TRBV4-1 with TRBJ2-7; D is unclear. The sequence derives from an adult who was a healthcare worker with PCR-confirmed SARS-CoV-2 infection or an uninfected control (not recorded which). This specimen consisted of whole blood, obtained at baseline. The CDR3 DNA reads TGCGCCAGCAGCGGCACCCTCTCCTACGAGCAGTACTTC. Its translation is CASSGTLSYEQYF.